The rows below give T cell receptor beta chains drawn from one sample of a study of T cell changes during pregnancy in multiple sclerosis. Some clones are missing from TCRdb's copy, which holds only in-frame ones; the method was immunoSEQ multiplex PCR. This sample has around 15,000 clones; more than 70% occur once, and the top ten carry 18%. Sequenced here: CD8+ T cells from peripheral blood mononuclear cells, sampled in the third trimester of pregnancy. The receptors originated from a female donor in good health, enrolled as a control in a pregnancy study. Each CDR3 is given with its conserved first and last residue. D genes are given only for firm matches. Not every row has a clone size; where given, it reads once, few, many or a size class.

D gene: TRBD2; clone size: .; V gene: TRBV19; J gene: TRBJ2-5; CDR3 protein: CASSTRLAGVSETQYF
D gene: .; clone size: .; V gene: TRBV19; J gene: TRBJ1-4; CDR3 protein: CASSVRSNEKLFF
D gene: .; clone size: .; V gene: TRBV13; J gene: TRBJ2-1; CDR3 protein: CASSLDGSGIYNEQFF
D gene: TRBD1; clone size: .; V gene: TRBV15; J gene: TRBJ1-2; CDR3 protein: CATRVRTGDGYTF
D gene: .; clone size: .; V gene: TRBV7-9; J gene: TRBJ2-3; CDR3 protein: CASSLADRTFTDTQYF
D gene: TRBD1; clone size: once; V gene: TRBV19; J gene: TRBJ1-4; CDR3 protein: CASSMPETGLGEKLFF
D gene: .; clone size: .; V gene: TRBV19; J gene: TRBJ2-7; CDR3 protein: CASSITLTGEQYF
D gene: TRBD1; clone size: .; V gene: TRBV4-3; J gene: TRBJ2-7; CDR3 protein: CASSQDRGGASYEQYF
D gene: .; clone size: .; V gene: TRBV6-1; J gene: TRBJ1-6; CDR3 protein: CASSSNSPLHF
D gene: TRBD1; clone size: .; V gene: TRBV25-1; J gene: TRBJ2-7; CDR3 protein: CASSDGQGHEQYF
D gene: .; clone size: .; V gene: TRBV7-9; J gene: TRBJ2-1; CDR3 protein: CASSLGRLSDEQFF
D gene: TRBD2; clone size: .; V gene: TRBV7-9; J gene: TRBJ2-1; CDR3 protein: CASSLLAGENEQFF
D gene: TRBD1; clone size: .; V gene: TRBV9; J gene: TRBJ1-2; CDR3 protein: CASSEPDRVDGYTF
D gene: .; clone size: .; V gene: TRBV5-4; J gene: TRBJ2-2; CDR3 protein: CASTAQGSNTGELFF
D gene: .; clone size: .; V gene: TRBV19; J gene: TRBJ1-5; CDR3 protein: CASSIDGSGGQPQHF
D gene: TRBD2; clone size: .; V gene: TRBV7-9; J gene: TRBJ2-1; CDR3 protein: CATIGLAGADEQFF
D gene: TRBD2; clone size: .; V gene: TRBV11-2; J gene: TRBJ2-4; CDR3 protein: CASSHSGGPFLAKNIQYF
D gene: TRBD1; clone size: .; V gene: TRBV19; J gene: TRBJ1-3; CDR3 protein: CASSLAGTGGVTIYF
D gene: .; clone size: .; V gene: TRBV6-5; J gene: TRBJ1-2; CDR3 protein: CASSYTGLEGYTF
D gene: .; clone size: few; V gene: TRBV11-2; J gene: TRBJ2-7; CDR3 protein: CASSTDSPSYEQYF
D gene: .; clone size: .; V gene: TRBV5-5; J gene: TRBJ1-5; CDR3 protein: CASSPGGINSNQPQHF
D gene: .; clone size: .; V gene: TRBV21-1; J gene: TRBJ2-7; CDR3 protein: CASSKEGGNRDRAYEQYF
D gene: TRBD1; clone size: .; V gene: TRBV27; J gene: TRBJ2-2; CDR3 protein: CASSPPGTGNTGELFF
D gene: .; clone size: .; V gene: TRBV1; J gene: TRBJ2-7; CDR3 protein: CTSRPRLTGLKSRYEQYF
D gene: .; clone size: .; V gene: TRBV30; J gene: TRBJ1-1; CDR3 protein: CAWSTPRGLNTEAFF
D gene: .; clone size: .; V gene: TRBV19; J gene: TRBJ2-1; CDR3 protein: CASSFRDGVWGDNEQFF
D gene: TRBD1; clone size: .; V gene: TRBV4-3; J gene: TRBJ1-2; CDR3 protein: CASSPGTGGGYGYTF
D gene: .; clone size: .; V gene: TRBV5-6; J gene: TRBJ2-7; CDR3 protein: CASRRGSGVNYEQYF
D gene: TRBD2; clone size: once; V gene: TRBV2; J gene: TRBJ2-7; CDR3 protein: CASSEELAGGPGEQYF
D gene: .; clone size: .; V gene: TRBV20-1; J gene: TRBJ2-7; CDR3 protein: CSALTSYEQYF
D gene: TRBD2; clone size: .; V gene: TRBV15; J gene: TRBJ2-1; CDR3 protein: CATSRDRGGSGDEQFF
D gene: TRBD1; clone size: .; V gene: TRBV11-3; J gene: TRBJ1-2; CDR3 protein: CASSITDRPHGYTF
D gene: TRBD1; clone size: .; V gene: TRBV19; J gene: TRBJ1-1; CDR3 protein: CASRDREVLYTEAFF
D gene: .; clone size: once; V gene: TRBV27; J gene: .; CDR3 protein: CASSHGTAVYEQYF
D gene: TRBD1; clone size: .; V gene: TRBV4-3; J gene: TRBJ1-5; CDR3 protein: CASSQDRGQVNQPQHF
D gene: .; clone size: .; V gene: TRBV5-8; J gene: TRBJ1-5; CDR3 protein: CASSSNQPQHF
D gene: TRBD1; clone size: .; V gene: TRBV5-6; J gene: TRBJ1-2; CDR3 protein: CASSLWTGTGIYGYTF
D gene: .; clone size: .; V gene: TRBV15; J gene: TRBJ1-1; CDR3 protein: CATSREVISLLRGTEAFF
D gene: .; clone size: .; V gene: TRBV5-6; J gene: TRBJ2-7; CDR3 protein: CASSFGYGRGDEQYF
D gene: .; clone size: .; V gene: TRBV19; J gene: TRBJ2-2; CDR3 protein: CASTRGGELFF
D gene: .; clone size: few; V gene: TRBV4-1; J gene: TRBJ1-1; CDR3 protein: CASSQISQGIIEAFF
D gene: TRBD1; clone size: .; V gene: TRBV4-2; J gene: TRBJ2-5; CDR3 protein: CASSRTMGQGEETQYF
D gene: .; clone size: .; V gene: TRBV29-1; J gene: TRBJ1-1; CDR3 protein: CSVTGSWNTEAFF
D gene: TRBD2; clone size: .; V gene: TRBV6-5; J gene: TRBJ2-1; CDR3 protein: CASTPGGLADNEQFF
D gene: .; clone size: .; V gene: TRBV5-6; J gene: TRBJ2-2; CDR3 protein: CASSLQRAGELFF